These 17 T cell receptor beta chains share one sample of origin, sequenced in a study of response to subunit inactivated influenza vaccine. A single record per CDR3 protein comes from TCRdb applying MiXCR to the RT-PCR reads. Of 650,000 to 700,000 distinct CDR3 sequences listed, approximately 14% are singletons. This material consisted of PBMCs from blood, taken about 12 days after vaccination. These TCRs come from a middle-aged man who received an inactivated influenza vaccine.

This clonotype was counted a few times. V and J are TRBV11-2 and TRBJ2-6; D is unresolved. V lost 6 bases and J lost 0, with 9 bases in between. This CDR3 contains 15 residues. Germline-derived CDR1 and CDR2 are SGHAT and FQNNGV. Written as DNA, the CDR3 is TGTGCCAGCAGGCCAATTAGCTCTGGGGCCAACGTCCTGACTTTC. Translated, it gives CASRPISSGANVLTF.

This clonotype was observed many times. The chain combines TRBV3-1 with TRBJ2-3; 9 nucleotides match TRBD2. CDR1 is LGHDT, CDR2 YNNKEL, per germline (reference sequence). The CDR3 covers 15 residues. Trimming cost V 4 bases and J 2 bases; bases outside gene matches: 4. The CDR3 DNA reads TGTGCCAGCAGCCCGACTAGCGGAAACACAGATACGCAGTATTTT. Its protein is CASSPTSGNTDTQYF.

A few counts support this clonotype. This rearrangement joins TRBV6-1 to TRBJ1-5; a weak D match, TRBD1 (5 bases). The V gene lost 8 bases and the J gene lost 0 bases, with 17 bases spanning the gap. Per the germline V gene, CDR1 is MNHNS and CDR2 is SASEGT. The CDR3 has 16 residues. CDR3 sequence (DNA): TGTGCCAGCCGACCTGAAGGGGCTGTTAGCAATCAGCCCCAGCATTTT. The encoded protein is CASRPEGAVSNQPQHF.

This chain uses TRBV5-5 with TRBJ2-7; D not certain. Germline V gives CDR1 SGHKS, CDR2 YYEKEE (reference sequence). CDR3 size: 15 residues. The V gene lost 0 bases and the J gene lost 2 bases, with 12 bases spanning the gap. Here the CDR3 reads CASSLASVSTYEQYF. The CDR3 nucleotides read TGTGCCAGCAGCTTGGCGTCAGTTAGTACCTACGAGCAGTACTTC.

This CDR3 is CASSSPGTGLPYEQYF. The CDR3 DNA sequence: TGTGCCAGCAGCTCCCCCGGGACAGGGTTACCCTACGAGCAGTACTTC. The chain carries TRBV7-9 and TRBJ2-7, with 9 nucleotides matching TRBD1. The germline CDR1 and CDR2 sequences are SEHNR and FQNEAQ (reference sequence). The CDR3 consists of 16 residues. V was pared by 4 bases and J by 2 bases, with 9 bases of the junction left unmatched.

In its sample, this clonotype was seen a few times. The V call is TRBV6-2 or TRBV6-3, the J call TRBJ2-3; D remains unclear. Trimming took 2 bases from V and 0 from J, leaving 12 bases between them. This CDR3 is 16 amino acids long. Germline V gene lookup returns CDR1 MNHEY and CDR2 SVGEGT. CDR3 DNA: TGTGCCAGCAGTTACCCGGCAGCGACTAGCACAGATACGCAGTATTTT. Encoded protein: CASSYPAATSTDTQYF.

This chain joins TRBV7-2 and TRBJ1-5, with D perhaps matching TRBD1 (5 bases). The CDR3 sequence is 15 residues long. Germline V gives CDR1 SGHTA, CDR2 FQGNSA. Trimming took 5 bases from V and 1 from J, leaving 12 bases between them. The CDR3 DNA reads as TGTGCCAGCAGCATTGATTGGGGGAGCAATCAGCCCCAGCATTTT. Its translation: CASSIDWGSNQPQHF.

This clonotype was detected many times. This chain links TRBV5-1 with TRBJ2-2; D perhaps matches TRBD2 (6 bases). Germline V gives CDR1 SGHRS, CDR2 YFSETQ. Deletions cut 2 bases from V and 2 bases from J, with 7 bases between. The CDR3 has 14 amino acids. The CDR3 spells CASSFGTNTGELFF. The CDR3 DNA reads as TGCGCCAGCAGCTTCGGGACTAACACCGGGGAGCTGTTTTTT. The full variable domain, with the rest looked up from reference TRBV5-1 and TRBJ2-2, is KAGVTQTPRYLIKTRGQQVTLSCSPISGHRSVSWYQQTPGQGLQFLFEYFSETQRNKGNFPGRFSGRQFSNSRSEMNVSTLELGDSALYLCASSFGTNTGELFFGEGSRLTVL.

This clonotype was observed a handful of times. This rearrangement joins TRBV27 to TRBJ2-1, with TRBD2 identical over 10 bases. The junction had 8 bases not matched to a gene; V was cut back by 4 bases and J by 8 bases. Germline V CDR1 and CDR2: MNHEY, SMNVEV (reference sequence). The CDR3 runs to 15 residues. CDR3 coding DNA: TGTGCCAGCAGTTCAACCGGGACTAGCGTACATGAGCAGTTCTTC. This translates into CASSSTGTSVHEQFF.

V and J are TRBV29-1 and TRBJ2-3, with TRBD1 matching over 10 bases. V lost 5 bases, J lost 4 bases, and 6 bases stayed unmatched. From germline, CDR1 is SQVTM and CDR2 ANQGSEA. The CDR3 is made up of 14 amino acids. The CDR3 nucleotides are TGCAGCGTTACCGCGGGACAGGGGCCAGATACGCAGTATTTT. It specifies CSVTAGQGPDTQYF.

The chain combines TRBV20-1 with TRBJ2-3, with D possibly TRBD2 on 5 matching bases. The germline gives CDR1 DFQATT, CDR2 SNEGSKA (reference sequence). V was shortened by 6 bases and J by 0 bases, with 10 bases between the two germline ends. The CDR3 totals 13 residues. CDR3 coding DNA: TGCAGTGCCCCAAGGGAGAGCACAGATACGCAGTATTTT. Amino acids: CSAPRESTDTQYF.

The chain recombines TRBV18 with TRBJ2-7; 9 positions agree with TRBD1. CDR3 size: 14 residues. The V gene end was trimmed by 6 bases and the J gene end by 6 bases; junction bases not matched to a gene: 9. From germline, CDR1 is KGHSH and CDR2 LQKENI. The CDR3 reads CASSYTGGVGEQYF. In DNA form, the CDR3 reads TGTGCCAGCTCCTATACAGGGGGCGTAGGCGAGCAGTACTTC. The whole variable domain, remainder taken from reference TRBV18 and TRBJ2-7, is NAGVMQNPRHLVRRRGQEARLRCSPMKGHSHVYWYRQLPEEGLKFMVYLQKENIIDESGMPKERFSAEFPKEGPSILRIQQVVRGDSAAYFCASSYTGGVGEQYFGPGTRLTVT.

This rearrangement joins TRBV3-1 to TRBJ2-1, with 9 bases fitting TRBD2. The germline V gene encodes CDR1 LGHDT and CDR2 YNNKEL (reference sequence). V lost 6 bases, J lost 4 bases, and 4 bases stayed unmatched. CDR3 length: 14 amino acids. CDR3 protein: CASSRLAEYNEQFF. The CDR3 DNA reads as TGTGCCAGCAGTCGACTAGCGGAATACAATGAGCAGTTCTTC.

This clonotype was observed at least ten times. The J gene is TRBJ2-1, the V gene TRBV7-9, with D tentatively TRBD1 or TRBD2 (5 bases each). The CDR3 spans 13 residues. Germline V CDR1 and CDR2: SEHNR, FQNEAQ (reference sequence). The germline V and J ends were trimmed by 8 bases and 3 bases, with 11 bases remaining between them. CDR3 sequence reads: CASQGPLYNEQFF. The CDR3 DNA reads TGTGCCAGCCAGGGACCGCTCTACAATGAGCAGTTCTTC.

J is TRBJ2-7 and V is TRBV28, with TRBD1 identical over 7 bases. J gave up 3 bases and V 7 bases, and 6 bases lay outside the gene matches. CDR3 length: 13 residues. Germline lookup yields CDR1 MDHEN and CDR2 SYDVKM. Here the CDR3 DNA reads TGTGCCAGCACTCAGAGGGGGCTCTACGAGCAGTACTTC. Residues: CASTQRGLYEQYF.

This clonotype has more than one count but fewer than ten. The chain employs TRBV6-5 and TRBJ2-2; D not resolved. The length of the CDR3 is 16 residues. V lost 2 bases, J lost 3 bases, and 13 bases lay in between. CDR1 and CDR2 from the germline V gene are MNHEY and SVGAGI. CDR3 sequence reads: CASSYVGRSDTGELFF. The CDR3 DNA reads TGTGCCAGCAGTTACGTAGGACGGTCCGACACCGGGGAGCTGTTTTTT.

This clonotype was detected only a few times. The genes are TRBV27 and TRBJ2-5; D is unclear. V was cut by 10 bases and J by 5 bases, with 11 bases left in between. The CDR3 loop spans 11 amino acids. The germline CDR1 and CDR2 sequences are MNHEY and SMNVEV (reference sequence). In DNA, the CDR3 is TGTGCCACCCCCTTGGGGGAGACCCAGTACTTC. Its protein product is CATPLGETQYF.